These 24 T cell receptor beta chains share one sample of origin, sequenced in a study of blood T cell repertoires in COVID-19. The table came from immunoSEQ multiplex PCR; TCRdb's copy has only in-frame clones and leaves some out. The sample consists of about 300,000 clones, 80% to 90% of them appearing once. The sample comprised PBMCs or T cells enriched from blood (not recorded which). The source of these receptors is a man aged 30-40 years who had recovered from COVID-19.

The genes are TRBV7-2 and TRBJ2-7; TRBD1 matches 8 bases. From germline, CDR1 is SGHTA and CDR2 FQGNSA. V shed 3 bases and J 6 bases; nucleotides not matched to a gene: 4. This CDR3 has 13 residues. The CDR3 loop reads CASSLLQGGEQYF. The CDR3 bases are TGTGCCAGCAGCTTGCTACAGGGGGGCGAGCAGTACTTC.

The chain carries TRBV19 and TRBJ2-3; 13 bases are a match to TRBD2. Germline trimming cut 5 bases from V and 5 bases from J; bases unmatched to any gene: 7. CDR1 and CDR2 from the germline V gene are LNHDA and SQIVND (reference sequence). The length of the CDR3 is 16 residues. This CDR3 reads CASSPGLAGVVDTQYF. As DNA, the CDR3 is TGTGCCAGTAGTCCCGGACTAGCGGGGGTTGTAGATACGCAGTATTTT.

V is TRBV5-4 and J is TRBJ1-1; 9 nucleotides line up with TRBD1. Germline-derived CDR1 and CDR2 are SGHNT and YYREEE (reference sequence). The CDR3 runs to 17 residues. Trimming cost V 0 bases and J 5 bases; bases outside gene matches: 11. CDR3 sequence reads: CASSLGPGTGRGTEAFF. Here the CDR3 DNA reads TGTGCCAGCAGCTTGGGGCCCGGGACAGGGCGGGGAACTGAAGCTTTCTTT. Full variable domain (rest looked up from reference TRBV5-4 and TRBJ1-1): ETGVTQSPTHLIKTRGQQVTLRCSSQSGHNTVSWYQQALGQGPQFIFQYYREEENGRGNFPPRFSGLQFPNYSSELNVNALELDDSALYLCASSLGPGTGRGTEAFFGQGTRLTVV.

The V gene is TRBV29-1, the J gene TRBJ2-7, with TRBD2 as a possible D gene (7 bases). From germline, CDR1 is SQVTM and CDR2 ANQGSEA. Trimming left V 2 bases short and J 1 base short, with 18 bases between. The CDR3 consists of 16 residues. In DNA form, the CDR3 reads TGCAGCGTTGAATTGACACAGGGCGGGAGTTCCTACGAGCAGTACTTC. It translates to CSVELTQGGSSYEQYF.

CDR3 protein: CASSLAGDSETQYF. CDR3 nucleotide sequence: TGCGCCAGCAGCTTGGCCGGGGACTCAGAGACCCAGTACTTC. This chain links TRBV5-1 with TRBJ2-5, with D perhaps matching TRBD2 (6 bases). Trimming took off 0 bases at V and 4 bases at J, with 10 bases between the two ends. This CDR3 region has 14 residues. Germline V gene lookup returns CDR1 SGHRS and CDR2 YFSETQ. Full variable domain (remainder filled in from reference TRBV5-1 and TRBJ2-5): KAGVTQTPRYLIKTRGQQVTLSCSPISGHRSVSWYQQTPGQGLQFLFEYFSETQRNKGNFPGRFSGRQFSNSRSEMNVSTLELGDSALYLCASSLAGDSETQYFGPGTRLLVL.

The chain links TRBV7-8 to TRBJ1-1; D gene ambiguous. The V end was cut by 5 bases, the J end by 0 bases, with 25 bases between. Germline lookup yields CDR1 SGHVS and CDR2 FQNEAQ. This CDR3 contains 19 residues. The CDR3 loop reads CASSPSWATRAQLNTEAFF. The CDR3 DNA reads TGTGCCAGCAGCCCATCATGGGCCACCCGCGCACAATTGAACACTGAAGCTTTCTTT. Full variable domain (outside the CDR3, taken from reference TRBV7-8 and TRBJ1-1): GAGVSQSPRYKVAKRGQDVALRCDPISGHVSLFWYQQALGQGPEFLTYFQNEAQLDKSGLPSDRFFAERPEGSVSTLKIQRTQQEDSAVYLCASSPSWATRAQLNTEAFFGQGTRLTVV.

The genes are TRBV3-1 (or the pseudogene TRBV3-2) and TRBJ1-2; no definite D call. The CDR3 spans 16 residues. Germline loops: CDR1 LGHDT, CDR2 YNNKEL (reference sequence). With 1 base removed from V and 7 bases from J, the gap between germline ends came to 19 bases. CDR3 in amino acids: CASSQGFGSLVTGYTF. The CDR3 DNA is TGTGCCAGCAGCCAAGGTTTTGGGAGTCTCGTAACTGGCTACACCTTC.

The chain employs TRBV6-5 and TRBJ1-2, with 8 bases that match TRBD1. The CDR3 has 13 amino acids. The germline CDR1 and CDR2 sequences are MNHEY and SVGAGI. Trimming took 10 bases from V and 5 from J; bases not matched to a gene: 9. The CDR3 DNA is TGTGCCACTCGAGGGACAGGAGTGTATGGCTACACCTTC. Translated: CATRGTGVYGYTF.

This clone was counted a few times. CDR3 bases: TGCAGCGTTATGACAGGGAAGAAGACTGAAGCTTTCTTT. This codes for CSVMTGKKTEAFF. This chain uses TRBV29-1 with TRBJ1-1, with 7 bases fitting TRBD1. The CDR3 totals 13 residues. V shed 5 bases and J 5 bases; nucleotides not matched to a gene: 8. Germline V gene sequence: CDR1 SQVTM, CDR2 ANQGSEA.

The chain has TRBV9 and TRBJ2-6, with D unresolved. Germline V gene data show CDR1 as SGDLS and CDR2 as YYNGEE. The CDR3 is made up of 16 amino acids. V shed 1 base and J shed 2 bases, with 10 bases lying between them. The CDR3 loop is CASSVTGAAGANVLTF. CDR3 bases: TGTGCCAGCAGCGTAACTGGAGCAGCTGGGGCCAACGTCCTGACTTTC.

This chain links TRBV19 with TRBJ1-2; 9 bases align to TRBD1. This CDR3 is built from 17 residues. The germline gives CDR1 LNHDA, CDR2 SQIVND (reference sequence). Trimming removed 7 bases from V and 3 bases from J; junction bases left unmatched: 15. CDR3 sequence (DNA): TGTGCCAGTACCAATCCAAAACAGGGGGCCAGAGACTATGGCTACACCTTC. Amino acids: CASTNPKQGARDYGYTF. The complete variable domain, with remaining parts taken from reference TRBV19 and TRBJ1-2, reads DGGITQSPKYLFRKEGQNVTLSCEQNLNHDAMYWYRQDPGQGLRLIYYSQIVNDFQKGDIAEGYSVSREKKESFPLTVTSAQKNPTAFYLCASTNPKQGARDYGYTFGSGTRLTVV.

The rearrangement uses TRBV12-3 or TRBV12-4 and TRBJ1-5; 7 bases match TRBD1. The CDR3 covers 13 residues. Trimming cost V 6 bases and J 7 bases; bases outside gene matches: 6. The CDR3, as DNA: TGTGCCAGCAGCCTCCGGGACAGCCAGCCCCAGCATTTT. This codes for CASSLRDSQPQHF.

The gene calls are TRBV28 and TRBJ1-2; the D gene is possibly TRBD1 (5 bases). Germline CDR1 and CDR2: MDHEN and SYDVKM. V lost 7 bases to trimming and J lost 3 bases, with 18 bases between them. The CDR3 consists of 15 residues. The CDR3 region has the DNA TGTGCCAGCACCCTTGGGTCCCTGGGGCACTATGGCTACACCTTC. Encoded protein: CASTLGSLGHYGYTF.

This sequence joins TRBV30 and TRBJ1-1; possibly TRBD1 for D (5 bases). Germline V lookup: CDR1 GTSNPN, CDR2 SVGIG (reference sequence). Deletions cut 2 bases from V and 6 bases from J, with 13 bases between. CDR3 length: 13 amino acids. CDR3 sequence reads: CAWSFDKGAEAFF. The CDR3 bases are TGTGCCTGGAGTTTTGACAAAGGGGCTGAAGCTTTCTTT.

In DNA, the CDR3 is TGCGCCAGCAGGTCCCGGAACACTGAAGCTTTCTTT. Translating gives CASRSRNTEAFF. V is TRBV23-1 and J is TRBJ1-1; D is uncertain. TRBV23-1 carries the ORF label, with uncertain function. There are 12 residues in the CDR3. Trimming shortened V by 6 bases and J by 1 base, and 6 bases separated the two germline ends.

The CDR3 protein is CASSSQGPEAFF. The CDR3 DNA sequence: TGCGCCAGCAGCTCCCAGGGGCCTGAAGCTTTCTTT. The chain has TRBV5-1 and TRBJ1-1; the D gene is possibly TRBD1 (6 bases). This CDR3 contains 12 residues. Germline values: CDR1 SGHRS, CDR2 YFSETQ. V lost 3 bases to trimming and J lost 6 bases, with 9 bases between them.

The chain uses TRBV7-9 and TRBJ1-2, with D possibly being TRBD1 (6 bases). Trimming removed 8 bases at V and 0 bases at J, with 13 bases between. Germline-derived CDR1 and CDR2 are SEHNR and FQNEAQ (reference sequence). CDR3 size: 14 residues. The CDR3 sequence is CASGYAGANYGYTF. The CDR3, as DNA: TGTGCCAGCGGGTACGCAGGGGCTAACTATGGCTACACCTTC.

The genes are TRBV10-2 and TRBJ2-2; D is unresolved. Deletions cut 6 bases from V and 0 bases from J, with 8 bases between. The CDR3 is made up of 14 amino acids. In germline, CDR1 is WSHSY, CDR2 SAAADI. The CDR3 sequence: CASSVVANTGELFF. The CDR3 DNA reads TGCGCCAGCAGCGTGGTAGCGAACACCGGGGAGCTGTTTTTT.

The CDR3 region has the DNA TGTGCCAGCAGCACGGACAGGGCGAACACCGGGGAGCTGTTTTTT. This codes for CASSTDRANTGELFF. V and J are TRBV7-9 and TRBJ2-2, with TRBD1 matching over 8 bases. The trim removed 5 bases at V and 0 bases at J, leaving 2 bases unmatched. Germline CDR1 and CDR2: SEHNR and FQNEAQ (reference sequence). The CDR3 contains 15 residues.

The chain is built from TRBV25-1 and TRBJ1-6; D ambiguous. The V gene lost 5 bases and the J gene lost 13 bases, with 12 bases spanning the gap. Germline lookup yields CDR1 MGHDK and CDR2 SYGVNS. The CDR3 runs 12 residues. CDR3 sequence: CASSPGSWPLHF. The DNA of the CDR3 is TGTGCCAGCAGTCCCGGGTCTTGGCCCCTCCACTTT.

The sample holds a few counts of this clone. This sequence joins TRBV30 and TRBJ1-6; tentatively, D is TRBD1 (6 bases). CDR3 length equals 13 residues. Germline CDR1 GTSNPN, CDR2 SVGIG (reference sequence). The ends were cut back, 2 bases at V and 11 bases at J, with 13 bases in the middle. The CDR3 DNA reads TGTGCCTGGAGTAACAGGGTTGCGGCACCCCTCCACTTT. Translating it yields CAWSNRVAAPLHF.

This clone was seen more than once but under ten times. CDR3 sequence reads: CSVHTRQGGDTEAFF. CDR3 in DNA: TGCAGCGTCCATACACGACAGGGAGGTGACACTGAAGCTTTCTTT. This sequence joins TRBV29-1 and TRBJ1-1, with 7 bases matching TRBD1. V was pared by 6 bases and J by 3 bases, with 13 bases of the junction left unmatched. CDR1 is SQVTM and CDR2 is ANQGSEA in the germline V gene. CDR3 size: 15 residues.

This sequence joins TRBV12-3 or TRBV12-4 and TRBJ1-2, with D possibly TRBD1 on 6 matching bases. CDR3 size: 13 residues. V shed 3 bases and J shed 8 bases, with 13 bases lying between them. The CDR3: CASSFGGAVGYTF. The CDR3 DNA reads TGTGCCAGCAGTTTCGGGGGGGCGGTCGGCTACACCTTC.

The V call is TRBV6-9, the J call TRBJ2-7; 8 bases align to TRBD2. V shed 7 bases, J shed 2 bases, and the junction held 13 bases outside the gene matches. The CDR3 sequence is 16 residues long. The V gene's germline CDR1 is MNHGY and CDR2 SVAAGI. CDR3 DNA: TGTGCCAGCACCTGGGGAGGTAGCGGGGCGACCTACGAGCAGTACTTC. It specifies CASTWGGSGATYEQYF.